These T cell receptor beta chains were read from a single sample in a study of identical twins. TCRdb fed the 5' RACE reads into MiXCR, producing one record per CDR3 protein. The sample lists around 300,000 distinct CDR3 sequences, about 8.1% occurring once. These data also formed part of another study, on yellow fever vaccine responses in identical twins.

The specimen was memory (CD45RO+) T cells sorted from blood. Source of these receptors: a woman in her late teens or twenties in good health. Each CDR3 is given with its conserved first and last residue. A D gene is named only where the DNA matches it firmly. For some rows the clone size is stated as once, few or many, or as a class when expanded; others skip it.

CDR3: CSALGLAENTDTQYF
DNA: TGCAGTGCCCTCGGACTAGCGGAAAACACAGATACGCAGTATTTT
D: TRBD2
J: TRBJ2-3
V: TRBV20-1
size: many
length: 15

CDR3: CATSEPLGEQGPQHF
DNA: TGTGCCACCAGTGAACCCCTCGGGGAACAAGGGCCCCAGCATTTT
D: NA
J: TRBJ1-5
V: TRBV24-1
size: few
length: 15

CDR3: CASSTRGTPREAEYF
DNA: TGTGCCAGCAGCACAAGAGGGACTCCTCGGGAGGCGGAGTACTTC
D: TRBD2
J: TRBJ2-5
V: TRBV9
size: NA
length: 15

CDR3: CASSEGSHGTAELFF
DNA: TGTGCCAGCAGTGAAGGCTCCCACGGAACCGCGGAGCTGTTTTTT
D: NA
J: TRBJ2-2
V: TRBV6-1
size: few
length: 15

CDR3: CAFCPSGLAGVSYNEQFF
DNA: TGTGCCTTCTGTCCATCGGGACTAGCGGGAGTTTCCTACAATGAGCAGTTCTTC
D: TRBD2
J: TRBJ2-1
V: TRBV12-3/TRBV12-4
size: few
length: 18

CDR3: CSARGDRGIASPLHF
DNA: TGCAGTGCTAGAGGGGACAGGGGAATTGCTTCACCCCTCCACTTT
D: TRBD1
J: TRBJ1-6
V: TRBV20-1
size: many
length: 15

CDR3: CASLQGVGTEAFF
DNA: TGTGCCAGCCTTCAGGGAGTTGGCACTGAAGCTTTCTTT
D: NA
J: TRBJ1-1
V: TRBV5-5
size: few
length: 13

CDR3: CASSLVGGPGDTQYF
DNA: TGTGCCAGCAGCTTAGTCGGAGGGCCGGGAGATACGCAGTATTTT
D: NA
J: TRBJ2-3
V: TRBV7-9
size: many
length: 15

CDR3: CASGDRGNSPLHF
DNA: TGTGCCAGTGGGGACAGGGGGAATTCACCCCTCCACTTT
D: TRBD1
J: TRBJ1-6
V: TRBV19
size: NA
length: 13

CDR3: CASSEPGQSNSPLHF
DNA: TGTGCCAGCAGTGAACCGGGACAAAGTAATTCACCCCTCCACTTT
D: NA
J: TRBJ1-6
V: TRBV25-1
size: many
length: 15

CDR3: CASSSLTSGRYNEQFF
DNA: TGTGCCAGCAGCTCGCTAACTAGCGGGAGATACAATGAGCAGTTCTTC
D: TRBD2
J: TRBJ2-1
V: TRBV7-4
size: NA
length: 16

CDR3: CASSFIAGGKGASGELFF
DNA: TGCGCCAGCAGCTTCATAGCGGGAGGGAAAGGTGCTTCCGGGGAGCTGTTTTTT
D: TRBD2
J: TRBJ2-2
V: TRBV5-1
size: NA
length: 18

CDR3: CASTLGGPPYEQYF
DNA: TGTGCCAGCACCCTTGGCGGGCCGCCCTACGAGCAGTACTTC
D: NA
J: TRBJ2-7
V: TRBV12-3/TRBV12-4
size: NA
length: 14

CDR3: CASSPRDALSYEQYF
DNA: TGTGCCAGCAGCCCAAGGGACGCACTCTCCTACGAGCAGTACTTC
D: NA
J: TRBJ2-7
V: TRBV27
size: many
length: 15

CDR3: CATSDPFETQYF
DNA: TGTGCCACCTCAGACCCGTTTGAGACCCAGTACTTC
D: NA
J: TRBJ2-5
V: TRBV15
size: NA
length: 12

CDR3: CASSLVQQSDEQFF
DNA: TGTGCCAGCAGCTTAGTCCAGCAGTCAGATGAGCAGTTCTTC
D: NA
J: TRBJ2-1
V: TRBV7-7
size: NA
length: 14

CDR3: CASSLVEIGYEQYF
DNA: TGTGCCAGCAGTTTAGTAGAAATCGGGTACGAGCAGTACTTC
D: NA
J: TRBJ2-7
V: TRBV28
size: few
length: 14

CDR3: CASSFSGLWEKLFF
DNA: TGCGCCAGCAGCTTCTCGGGTTTGTGGGAAAAACTGTTTTTT
D: NA
J: TRBJ1-4
V: TRBV5-1
size: few
length: 14

CDR3: CCARDPDGVLRNSPLHF
DNA: TGCTGTGCTAGAGATCCCGACGGGGTTTTGAGAAATTCACCCCTCCACTTT
D: NA
J: TRBJ1-6
V: TRBV20-1
size: NA
length: 17

CDR3: CASSSLLAGSYEQYF
DNA: TGTGCCAGCAGTTCCCTACTAGCGGGCTCCTACGAGCAGTACTTC
D: TRBD2
J: TRBJ2-7
V: TRBV27
size: NA
length: 15

CDR3: CASSVGGRDGVELFF
DNA: TGTGCCAGCAGCGTAGGGGGCCGGGATGGAGTGGAGCTGTTTTTT
D: NA
J: TRBJ2-2
V: TRBV9
size: NA
length: 15

CDR3: CAIPGAHNQPQHF
DNA: TGTGCCATCCCAGGGGCACACAATCAGCCCCAGCATTTT
D: NA
J: TRBJ1-5
V: TRBV10-3
size: many
length: 13

CDR3: CASRTGQGESYEQYF
DNA: TGTGCCAGCAGAACGGGACAGGGGGAGTCCTACGAGCAGTACTTC
D: TRBD1
J: TRBJ2-7
V: TRBV28
size: NA
length: 15

CDR3: CASSRSQGSYEQYF
DNA: TGTGCCAGCAGCCGCTCACAGGGATCCTACGAGCAGTACTTC
D: NA
J: TRBJ2-7
V: TRBV14
size: few
length: 14

CDR3: CSARDGRDVGSEAFF
DNA: TGCAGTGCTAGAGATGGTCGGGACGTCGGCTCCGAAGCTTTCTTT
D: NA
J: TRBJ1-1
V: TRBV20-1
size: many
length: 15

CDR3: CASSSGGGFGANVLTF
DNA: TGCGCCAGCAGCTCGGGAGGAGGGTTTGGGGCCAACGTCCTGACTTTC
D: TRBD2
J: TRBJ2-6
V: TRBV5-1
size: many
length: 16

CDR3: CASSRTATSGGTDTQYF
DNA: TGCGCCAGCAGCCGGACCGCTACCTCAGGAGGCACAGATACGCAGTATTTT
D: NA
J: TRBJ2-3
V: TRBV4-1
size: NA
length: 17

CDR3: CASSVRTGTIYEQFF
DNA: TGTGCCAGCAGCGTTAGGACAGGGACAATCTATGAGCAGTTCTTC
D: TRBD1
J: TRBJ2-1
V: TRBV9
size: few
length: 15

CDR3: CATSDSPRGGTASYEQYF
DNA: TGTGCCACCAGTGATTCCCCCCGAGGCGGGACAGCCTCCTACGAGCAGTACTTC
D: NA
J: TRBJ2-7
V: TRBV24-1
size: many
length: 18

CDR3: CASSGPFSGAGTQYF
DNA: TGTGCCAGCAGCGGACCGTTTAGCGGGGCCGGGACCCAGTACTTC
D: TRBD2
J: TRBJ2-5
V: TRBV9
size: NA
length: 15

CDR3: CASSFIAGGPTDTQYF
DNA: TGTGCCAGCAGCTTCATAGCGGGAGGACCCACAGATACGCAGTATTTT
D: TRBD2
J: TRBJ2-3
V: TRBV7-2
size: many
length: 16

CDR3: CASRDSNQPQHF
DNA: TGTGCCAGTAGGGATAGCAATCAGCCCCAGCATTTT
D: NA
J: TRBJ1-5
V: TRBV19
size: many
length: 12

CDR3: CASSFGWTDTQYF
DNA: TGTGCCAGCAGCTTTGGCTGGACAGATACGCAGTATTTT
D: NA
J: TRBJ2-3
V: TRBV7-6
size: many
length: 13

CDR3: CASRTAGLAGTQYF
DNA: TGTGCCAGTAGGACAGCCGGACTAGCAGGGACCCAGTACTTC
D: TRBD2
J: TRBJ2-5
V: TRBV12-3/TRBV12-4
size: NA
length: 14

CDR3: CASSQSHKQGTQYF
DNA: TGTGCCAGCAGCCAAAGCCACAAGCAAGGTACGCAGTATTTT
D: NA
J: TRBJ2-3
V: TRBV3-1
size: NA
length: 14

CDR3: CASSNTGIYEQYF
DNA: TGTGCCAGCAGCAACACAGGGATCTACGAGCAGTACTTC
D: NA
J: TRBJ2-7
V: TRBV5-6
size: many
length: 13

CDR3: CASSSNQGSNYGYTF
DNA: TGCGCCAGCAGCTCAAACCAGGGTTCTAACTATGGCTACACCTTC
D: NA
J: TRBJ1-2
V: TRBV5-1
size: many
length: 15

CDR3: CASSQDRAQETQYF
DNA: TGTGCCAGCAGCCAAGATCGGGCGCAAGAGACCCAGTACTTC
D: NA
J: TRBJ2-5
V: TRBV3-1
size: few
length: 14

CDR3: CASSLGGSSSPNEQFF
DNA: TGCGCCAGCAGCTTGGGAGGTAGCTCCTCCCCCAATGAGCAGTTCTTC
D: NA
J: TRBJ2-1
V: TRBV5-1
size: many
length: 16

CDR3: CAMGGPGELFF
DNA: TGTGCCATGGGGGGGCCCGGGGAGCTGTTTTTT
D: NA
J: TRBJ2-2
V: TRBV10-3
size: few
length: 11

CDR3: CSVDRGLNTEAFF
DNA: TGCAGCGTTGATAGGGGCCTGAACACTGAAGCTTTCTTT
D: NA
J: TRBJ1-1
V: TRBV29-1
size: many
length: 13

CDR3: CASIGQGGGRNIQYF
DNA: TGTGCCAGCATCGGGCAGGGCGGGGGCAGAAACATTCAGTACTTC
D: NA
J: TRBJ2-4
V: TRBV6-6
size: NA
length: 15

CDR3: CASSPGPDGTQYF
DNA: TGTGCCAGCAGTCCGGGCCCCGATGGGACGCAGTATTTT
D: NA
J: TRBJ2-3
V: TRBV6-1
size: many
length: 13

CDR3: CASSKVHWVFF
DNA: TGTGCCAGCAGCAAAGTTCATTGGGTTTTCTTT
D: NA
J: TRBJ1-1
V: TRBV21-1
size: NA
length: 11

CDR3: CASGKTRFTDTQYF
DNA: TGTGCCAGCGGCAAGACTAGGTTCACAGATACGCAGTATTTT
D: NA
J: TRBJ2-3
V: TRBV9
size: few
length: 14

CDR3: CASSSALAADTQYF
DNA: TGTGCCAGCAGCTCCGCTTTAGCAGCAGATACGCAGTATTTT
D: NA
J: TRBJ2-3
V: TRBV7-2
size: many
length: 14

CDR3: CAISESGSGLAGASNIQYF
DNA: TGTGCCATCAGTGAGTCGGGGTCCGGACTAGCGGGAGCCTCAAACATTCAGTACTTC
D: TRBD2
J: TRBJ2-4
V: TRBV10-3
size: NA
length: 19

CDR3: CASSFQTPQGNNEQFF
DNA: TGCGCCAGCAGCTTCCAGACGCCCCAAGGAAACAATGAGCAGTTCTTC
D: NA
J: TRBJ2-1
V: TRBV5-1
size: many
length: 16

CDR3: CASSQGTNQETQYF
DNA: TGTGCCAGCAGCCAAGGGACTAATCAAGAGACCCAGTACTTC
D: NA
J: TRBJ2-5
V: TRBV3-1
size: many
length: 14

CDR3: CASSFRLAGEPGGEQFF
DNA: TGCGCCAGCAGCTTCCGACTAGCGGGTGAGCCCGGCGGTGAGCAGTTCTTC
D: TRBD2
J: TRBJ2-1
V: TRBV5-1
size: many
length: 17

CDR3: CASSPVGWGIQYF
DNA: TGTGCCAGCAGCCCGGTGGGATGGGGGATTCAGTACTTC
D: NA
J: TRBJ2-7
V: TRBV14
size: NA
length: 13

CDR3: CASRGEAFEQFF
DNA: TGTGCCAGCCGGGGTGAGGCGTTTGAGCAGTTCTTC
D: NA
J: TRBJ2-1
V: TRBV2
size: few
length: 12

CDR3: CASSFGQGGGQPQHF
DNA: TGTGCCAGCAGTTTCGGACAGGGTGGGGGGCAGCCCCAGCATTTT
D: TRBD1
J: TRBJ1-5
V: TRBV12-3/TRBV12-4
size: few
length: 15

CDR3: CASSLQAGGGNEQFF
DNA: TGTGCCAGCAGCTTACAAGCGGGAGGAGGCAATGAGCAGTTCTTC
D: TRBD2
J: TRBJ2-1
V: TRBV7-2
size: few
length: 15

CDR3: CASSLGDGSPLHF
DNA: TGTGCCAGCAGCTTAGGGGACGGTTCACCCCTCCACTTT
D: NA
J: TRBJ1-6
V: TRBV7-9
size: few
length: 13

CDR3: CASETYNEQFF
DNA: TGTGCCAGCGAGACCTACAATGAGCAGTTCTTC
D: NA
J: TRBJ2-1
V: TRBV2
size: NA
length: 11

CDR3: CASRPPTRTSGLQETQYF
DNA: TGTGCCAGCAGACCACCCACCCGGACTAGCGGGCTCCAAGAGACCCAGTACTTC
D: TRBD2
J: TRBJ2-5
V: TRBV3-1
size: NA
length: 18